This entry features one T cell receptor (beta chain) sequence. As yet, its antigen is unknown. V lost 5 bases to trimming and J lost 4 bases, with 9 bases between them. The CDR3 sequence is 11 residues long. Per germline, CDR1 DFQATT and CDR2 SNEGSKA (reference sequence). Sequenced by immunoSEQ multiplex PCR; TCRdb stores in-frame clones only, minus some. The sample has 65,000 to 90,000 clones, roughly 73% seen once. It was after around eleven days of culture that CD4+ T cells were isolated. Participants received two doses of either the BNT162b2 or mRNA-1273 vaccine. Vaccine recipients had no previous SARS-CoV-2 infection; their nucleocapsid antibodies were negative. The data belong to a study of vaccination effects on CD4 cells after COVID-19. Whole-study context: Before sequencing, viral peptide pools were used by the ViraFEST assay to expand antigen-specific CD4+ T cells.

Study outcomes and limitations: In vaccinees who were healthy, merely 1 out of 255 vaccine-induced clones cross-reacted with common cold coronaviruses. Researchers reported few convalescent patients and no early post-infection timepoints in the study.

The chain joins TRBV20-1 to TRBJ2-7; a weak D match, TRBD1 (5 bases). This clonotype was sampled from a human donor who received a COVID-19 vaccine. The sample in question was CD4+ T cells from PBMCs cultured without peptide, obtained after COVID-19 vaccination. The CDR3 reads CSADDSYEQYV. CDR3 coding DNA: TGCAGTGCTGACGACAGTTACGAGCAGTACGTC.